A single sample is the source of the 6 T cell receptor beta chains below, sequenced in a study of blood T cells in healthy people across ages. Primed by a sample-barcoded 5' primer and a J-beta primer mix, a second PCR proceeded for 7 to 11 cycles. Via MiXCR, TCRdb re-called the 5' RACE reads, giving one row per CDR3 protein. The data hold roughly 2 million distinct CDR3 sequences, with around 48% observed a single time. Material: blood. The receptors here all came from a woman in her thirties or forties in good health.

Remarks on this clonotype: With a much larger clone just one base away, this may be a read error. The CDR3 coding sequence is TGTGCCAGCAACCCGGACAGGGGAGGCTACGAGCAGTACTTC. Its protein is CASNPDRGGYEQYF. The chain combines TRBV7-9 with TRBJ2-7; 9 nucleotides match TRBD1. The germline CDR1 and CDR2 sequences are SEHNR and FQNEAQ (reference sequence). V shed 7 bases, J shed 3 bases, and the junction held 7 bases outside the gene matches. CDR3 size: 14 residues.

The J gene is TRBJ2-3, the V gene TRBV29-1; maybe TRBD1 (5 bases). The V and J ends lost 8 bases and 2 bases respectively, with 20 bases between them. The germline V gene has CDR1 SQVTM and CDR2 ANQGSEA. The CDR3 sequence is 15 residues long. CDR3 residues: CSTDLDNTVTDTQYF. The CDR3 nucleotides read TGCAGCACCGACCTGGACAACACGGTCACAGATACGCAGTATTTT.

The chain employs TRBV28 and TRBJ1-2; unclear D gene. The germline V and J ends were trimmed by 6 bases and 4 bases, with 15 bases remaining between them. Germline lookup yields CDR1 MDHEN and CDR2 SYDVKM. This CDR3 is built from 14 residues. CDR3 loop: CASRTVGPGYGYTF. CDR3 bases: TGTGCCAGCAGGACCGTTGGGCCCGGCTATGGCTACACCTTC.

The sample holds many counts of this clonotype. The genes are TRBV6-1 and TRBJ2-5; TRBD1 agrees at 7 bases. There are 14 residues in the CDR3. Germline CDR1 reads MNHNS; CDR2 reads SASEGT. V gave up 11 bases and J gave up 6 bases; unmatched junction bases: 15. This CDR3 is CAGQTGVVGKTQYF. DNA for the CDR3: TGTGCCGGCCAAACAGGGGTGGTGGGAAAGACCCAGTACTTC.

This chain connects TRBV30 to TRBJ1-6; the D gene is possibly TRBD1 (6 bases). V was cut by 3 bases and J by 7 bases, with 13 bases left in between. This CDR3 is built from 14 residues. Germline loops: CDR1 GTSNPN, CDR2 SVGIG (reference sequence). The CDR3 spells CAWRNWGQNSPLHF. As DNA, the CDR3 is TGTGCCTGGAGGAACTGGGGGCAAAATTCACCCCTCCACTTT.

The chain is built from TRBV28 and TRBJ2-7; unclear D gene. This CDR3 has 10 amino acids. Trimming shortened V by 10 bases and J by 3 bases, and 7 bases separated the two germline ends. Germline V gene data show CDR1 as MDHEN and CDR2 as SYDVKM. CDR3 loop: CATSNYEQYF. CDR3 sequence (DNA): TGTGCCACTTCAAACTACGAGCAGTACTTC.